Shown below are 3 T cell receptor beta chains from a single sample sequenced in a study of breast tumors, draining lymph nodes, adjacent tissues. In TCRdb, the multiplex PCR reads were re-called with MiXCR into one record per CDR3 protein. This repertoire shows approximately 52,000 distinct CDR3 sequences, roughly 40% found once; its top ten account for 10%. Sequencing was done on a sample of breast tumor tissue. These receptors were taken from a female donor with breast cancer. Some clones in this sample may be carry-over from other donors' samples.

The table lists this clonotype with many counts. The V and J genes are TRBV4-2 and TRBJ2-1; tentative D call: TRBD2 (5 bases). Germline V gene sequence: CDR1 LGHNA, CDR2 YNFKEQ. V was shortened by 2 bases and J by 1 base, with 15 bases between the two germline ends. CDR3 length equals 17 residues. CDR3 residues: CASSQTLTGRSYNEQFF. As DNA, the CDR3 is TGTGCCAGCAGCCAAACCTTGACGGGAAGGTCCTACAATGAGCAGTTCTTC.

This clonotype was counted a single time. V and J are TRBV7-9 and TRBJ2-3; D possibly corresponds to TRBD1 (5 bases). Trimming left V 5 bases short and J 2 bases short, with 11 bases between. The CDR3 has 14 residues. The germline CDR1 and CDR2 sequences are SEHNR and FQNEAQ (reference sequence). CDR3 DNA sequence: TGTGCCAGCAGCGCGACAGCGTCCACAGATACGCAGTATTTT. Translated, it gives CASSATASTDTQYF.

V and J are TRBV29-1 and TRBJ2-3; tentative D call: TRBD2 (8 bases). Germline CDR1 reads SQVTM; CDR2 reads ANQGSEA. There are 19 residues in the CDR3. Trimming pared 4 bases from V and 8 bases from J, leaving 34 bases between. This chain's CDR3 is CSVGLEQGRAGVVSSTQYF. As DNA, the CDR3 is TGCAGCGTTGGACTCGAACAGGGGCGAGCGGGGGTCGTCTCCAGTACGCAGTATTTT.